This T cell receptor (beta chain) came from a study of blood T cell repertoires in COVID-19. About the study: The origin of the acute and convalescent COVID-19 samples was the United States, Italy and Spain. PBMCs, B-cell-depleted T cells, or T cells provided the cDNA or gDNA that made up the material.

This CDR3 spans 12 amino acids. Germline assignment: CDR1 SNHLY and CDR2 FYNNEI. V lost 7 bases to trimming and J lost 5 bases, with 6 bases between them. In the original analysis: Cell counts per sample came from amplifying reference gene primers. Method: immunoSEQ multiplex PCR; TCRdb's copy keeps in-frame clones and lacks some. V and J calls and clone size follow that table, whereas D and trimming were derived from the DNA. This table holds a few hundred thousand clones, approximately 82% found once. The chain recombines TRBV2 with TRBJ1-6; no firm D call. This receptor was obtained from a young man who had recovered from COVID-19. Sequencing input: peripheral blood. CDR3 residues: CASISNNSPLHF. The CDR3 DNA reads TGTGCCAGCATCTCTAATAATTCACCCCTCCACTTT.